These 3 T cell receptor beta chains were sequenced from one sample in a study of blood T cell repertoires in COVID-19. The assay was immunoSEQ multiplex PCR, and TCRdb's table has in-frame clones only and misses some. Among over 130,000 clones, about four fifths were seen once, and the ten largest hold almost 9%. Source material: peripheral blood. The receptors were sampled from a young man with COVID-19, enrolled during active disease.

The chain joins TRBV18 to TRBJ1-1; D remains ambiguous. CDR3 size: 12 residues. Trimming cost V 5 bases and J 5 bases, with 9 bases left between them. CDR1 KGHSH and CDR2 LQKENI come from the germline V gene. The CDR3, as DNA: TGTGCCAGCTCAACCCCGGGGACTGAAGCTTTCTTT. Its protein product is CASSTPGTEAFF.

The V gene is TRBV3-1 (or the pseudogene TRBV3-2), the J gene TRBJ1-5; D is possibly TRBD1 (6 bases). This CDR3 has 13 amino acids. CDR1 LGHDT and CDR2 YNNKEL come from the germline V gene (reference sequence). V shed 4 bases and J shed 5 bases, with 9 bases lying between them. In DNA, the CDR3 is TGTGCCAGCAGCCTACAGGGTCATCAGCCCCAGCATTTT. This encodes CASSLQGHQPQHF.

V usage is TRBV27 and J usage is TRBJ1-3; TRBD1 matches 8 bases. This CDR3 region has 16 residues. CDR1 and CDR2 (germline): MNHEY, SMNVEV (reference sequence). V lost 0 bases, J lost 2 bases, and 3 bases stayed unmatched. The CDR3 loop is CASSLSAGGTGNTIYF. The DNA for the CDR3 is TGTGCCAGCAGTTTATCAGCAGGGGGCACTGGAAACACCATATATTTT.